These 5 T cell receptor beta chains were all obtained from the same sample, sequenced in a study of T cell repertoires in cytomegalovirus infection. No antigens are known for them. TCRdb itself ran the reads through MiXCR, one entry per CDR3 protein. The sample has about 920,000 distinct CDR3 sequences, more than 25% seen once; the top ten hold roughly 13%. Sequenced material: cultured CD8+ T cells from PBMCs, taken from culture after CMV antigen stimulation. The origin of the receptors is a human donor in good health (CMV status not recorded). Some clones in this sample may be carry-over from other donors' samples.

The genes are TRBV19 and TRBJ1-5, with a tentative D call TRBD1 (5 bases). Trimming removed 0 bases at V and 6 bases at J, with 9 bases between. The germline V gene has CDR1 LNHDA and CDR2 SQIVND (reference sequence). CDR3 length: 14 amino acids. CDR3 nucleotides: TGTGCCAGTAGTATAGATGGGACCTTTCAGCCCCAGCATTTT. Encoded protein: CASSIDGTFQPQHF.

The genes are TRBV5-4 and TRBJ2-3; 12 nucleotides match TRBD1. This CDR3 is built from 15 residues. Germline V gene sequence: CDR1 SGHNT, CDR2 YYREEE (reference sequence). Trimming cost V 3 bases and J 5 bases; bases outside gene matches: 4. This CDR3 reads CASSWGQGARDTQYF. As DNA, the CDR3 is TGTGCCAGCAGCTGGGGACAGGGGGCGAGAGATACGCAGTATTTT.

The chain links TRBV11-3 to TRBJ2-3; D uncertain. Trimming stripped 5 bases from V and 6 bases from J, with 12 bases between. The CDR3 has 13 amino acids. Germline CDR1 and CDR2: SGHNT and YENEEA. CDR3 residues: CASSRPEEDTQYF. The DNA of the CDR3 is TGTGCCAGCAGCCGCCCCGAGGAGGATACGCAGTATTTT.

This sequence joins TRBV5-8 and TRBJ1-1; D is undetermined. In germline, CDR1 is SGHTS, CDR2 YDEGEE. The V end was cut by 2 bases, the J end by 3 bases, with 17 bases between. CDR3 length: 16 amino acids. The CDR3 here is CASSFGEFRLHTEAFF. The CDR3 DNA reads TGTGCCAGCAGCTTTGGGGAGTTCAGGCTTCACACTGAAGCTTTCTTT.

The rearrangement uses TRBV19 and TRBJ2-1; D is perhaps TRBD1 or TRBD2 (6 bases each). Germline V gene lookup returns CDR1 LNHDA and CDR2 SQIVND (reference sequence). Trimming removed 2 bases from V and 0 bases from J, with 17 bases in between. The CDR3 totals 18 residues. DNA for the CDR3: TGTGCCAGTAGTATAATGGGGGGTAGGGGGTTCTCCTACAATGAGCAGTTCTTC. Encoded protein: CASSIMGGRGFSYNEQFF.